This TCR beta chain is drawn from a study of blood T cell repertoires in COVID-19 (TCRdb year 2020). For the wider study: The collaborator samples originated in the United States, Italy and Spain and spanned the acute and convalescent phases of COVID-19. The prospective study material was composed of cDNA or gDNA derived from T cells, B-cell-depleted T cells, or PBMCs. The dataset comprised deeply sampled blood TCRbeta repertoires from subjects exposed to, actively infected with, or recovered from COVID-19. A freely available public database, intended as a resource for researchers studying the immune response to SARS-CoV-2, is where the repertoires were released. The samples were drawn from two sources: the first 160 participants of the ongoing ImmuneRACE study, and 1,200 or so subjects contributed by 6 global collaborators. The sample metadata nearly always contained a de-identified subject ID, COVID-19 status, age in years and sex. Where available, HLA class I and class II types were obtained from metadata supplied by the sample provider rather than from assay-based typing.

Whole blood was collected in K2EDTA tubes by collaborating institutions according to the institutions' own protocols. Collaborator samples were shipped for TCRbeta analysis as frozen whole blood, isolated PBMCs, or DNA extracted from either sample type. Comments on this clone: Its specific antigen is unknown. No quality values exist for individual bases; no much larger clone is one base distant.

TCRbeta CDR3 regions were amplified from genomic DNA by means of the immunoSEQ Assay, a bias-controlled multiplex PCR. On the authors' methods: The number of nucleated cells in each sample was estimated from the amplification of reference gene primers within the assay. To quantify the absolute abundance of each unique TCRbeta CDR3 rearrangement, sequence reads were collapsed and filtered. For each sample, productive Simpson clonality was calculated by taking the square root of Simpson's diversity index across productive rearrangements. As stored in TCRdb, this immuneACCESS dataset retains in-frame rearrangements with V and J assigned. A fraction of the clones does not appear; measured against another copy, unresolved V genes explain less than half of the discrepancy, and the remainder lacks a known reason. The DNA was the basis for D and trimming; V, J and clone size are from that table. Within this sample are around 300,000 clones, with 70% to 90% of them counted one time only. The biggest ten clones account for roughly 4% of the sample.

Study-level results and caveats: How much clinical and demographic metadata was included differed by source and by participant, and the metadata was provided uncurated.

V is cut by 1 base and J by 1 base, and the space between the germline ends is 9 bases. CDR3 length: 15 amino acids, cysteine to phenylalanine. Only the CDR3 portion is preserved as DNA: 45 bases, with reading frame beginning at the first base. CDR1 and CDR2 are drawn from the germline V gene (reference sequence): LNHNV, YYDKDF. The rearranged chain carries TRBV15 and TRBJ2-3, with no confident D gene call. The sequenced material came from peripheral blood. The TCR comes from a woman in her forties or fifties with active or convalescent COVID-19. The DNA sequence follows: TGTGCCACCAGCAGAGCTGGCAGCGGCACAGATACGCAGTATTTT. Translation gives CATSRAGSGTDTQYF.